This entry features one T cell receptor (beta chain) sequence. This record comes from a study of blood T cell repertoires in COVID-19. Whole-study context: Acute and convalescent COVID-19 samples came from the United States, Italy and Spain. T cells, B-cell-depleted T cells, or PBMCs supplied cDNA or gDNA.

Original processing methods: For nucleated cells, counts were estimated from reference gene primer amplification. Clones were read by immunoSEQ multiplex PCR, and TCRdb kept only the in-frame ones, dropping some. D and trimming come from the DNA, and the V and J calls and clone size come from that table. The table lists around 93,000 clones, about four fifths of them singletons. The germline V gene has CDR1 SNHLY and CDR2 FYNNEI. The CDR3 consists of 13 residues. V was shortened by 4 bases and J by 8 bases, with 14 bases between the two germline ends. The specimen was peripheral blood. The clonotype was recovered from a man at least 80 years old with acute or convalescent COVID-19. The gene calls are TRBV2 and TRBJ1-2; D remains unclear. The DNA for the CDR3 is TGTGCCAGCAGTGTAAACCGACCGGGAGGCTACACCTTC. Its protein product is CASSVNRPGGYTF.